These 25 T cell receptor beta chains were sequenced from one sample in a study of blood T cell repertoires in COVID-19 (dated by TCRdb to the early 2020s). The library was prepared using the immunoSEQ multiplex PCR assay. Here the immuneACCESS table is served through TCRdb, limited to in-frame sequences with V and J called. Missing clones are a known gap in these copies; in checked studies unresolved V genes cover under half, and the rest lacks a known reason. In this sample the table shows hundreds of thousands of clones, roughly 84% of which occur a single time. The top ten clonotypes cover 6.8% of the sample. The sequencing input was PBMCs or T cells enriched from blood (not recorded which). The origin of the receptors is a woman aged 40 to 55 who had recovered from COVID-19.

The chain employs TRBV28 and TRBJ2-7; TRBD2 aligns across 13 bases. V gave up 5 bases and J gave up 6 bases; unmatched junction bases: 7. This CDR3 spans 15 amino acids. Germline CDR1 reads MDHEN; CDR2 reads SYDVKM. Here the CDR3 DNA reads TGTGCCAGCAGTCCGGGGACTAGCGGGGCCGGCGAGCAGTACGTC. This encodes CASSPGTSGAGEQYV.

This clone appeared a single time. The CDR3 nucleotides are TGCGCCAGCAGCTCCCGGGAAGGGAACACTGAAGCTTTCTTT. Protein: CASSSREGNTEAFF. The chain combines TRBV5-1 with TRBJ1-1; D not resolved. Trimming took 3 bases from V and 1 from J, leaving 10 bases between them. CDR1 is SGHRS, CDR2 YFSETQ, per germline. This CDR3 is built from 14 residues.

Here the CDR3 reads CASTWGLEKDTQYF. The CDR3 DNA reads TGTGCCAGCACCTGGGGACTAGAAAAAGATACGCAGTATTTT. This sequence joins TRBV5-6 and TRBJ2-3; 8 positions match TRBD2. V was clipped by 6 bases and J by 5 bases; unmatched bases: 8. CDR1 is SGHDT, CDR2 YYEEEE, per germline. The CDR3 length is 14 residues.

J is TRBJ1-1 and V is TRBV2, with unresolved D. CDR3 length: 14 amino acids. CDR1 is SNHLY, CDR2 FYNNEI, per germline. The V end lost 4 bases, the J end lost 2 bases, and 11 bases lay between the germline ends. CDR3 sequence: CASSVEGVNTEAFF. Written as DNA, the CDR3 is TGTGCCAGCAGTGTAGAGGGAGTAAACACTGAAGCTTTCTTT.

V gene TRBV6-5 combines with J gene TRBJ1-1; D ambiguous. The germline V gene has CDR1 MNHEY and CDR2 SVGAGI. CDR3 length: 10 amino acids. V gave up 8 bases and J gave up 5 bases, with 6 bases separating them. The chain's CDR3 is CASARTEAFF. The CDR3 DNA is TGTGCCAGCGCTAGGACTGAAGCTTTCTTT.

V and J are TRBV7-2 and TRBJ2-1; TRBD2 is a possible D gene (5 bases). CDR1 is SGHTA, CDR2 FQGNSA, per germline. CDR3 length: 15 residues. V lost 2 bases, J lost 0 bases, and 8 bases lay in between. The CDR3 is CASSLSGASYNEQFF. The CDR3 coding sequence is TGTGCCAGCAGCTTAAGCGGAGCCTCCTACAATGAGCAGTTCTTC. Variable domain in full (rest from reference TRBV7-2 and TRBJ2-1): GAGVSQSPSNKVTEKGKDVELRCDPISGHTALYWYRQSLGQGLEFLIYFQGNSAPDKSGLPSDRFSAERTGGSVSTLTIQRTQQEDSAVYLCASSLSGASYNEQFFGPGTRLTVL.

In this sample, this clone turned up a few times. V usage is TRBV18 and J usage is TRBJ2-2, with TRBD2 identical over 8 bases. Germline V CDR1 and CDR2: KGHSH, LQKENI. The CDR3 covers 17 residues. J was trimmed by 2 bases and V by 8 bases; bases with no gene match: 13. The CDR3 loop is CASPANSGTRNTGELFF. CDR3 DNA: TGTGCCAGCCCTGCCAATTCCGGGACTAGAAACACCGGGGAGCTGTTTTTT.

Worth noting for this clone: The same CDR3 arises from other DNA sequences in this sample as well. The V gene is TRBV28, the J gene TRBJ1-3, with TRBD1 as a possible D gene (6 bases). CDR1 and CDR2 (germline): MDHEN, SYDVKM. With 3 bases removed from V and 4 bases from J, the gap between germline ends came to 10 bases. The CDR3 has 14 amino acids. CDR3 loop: CASSLSGDGNTIYF. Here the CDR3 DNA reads TGTGCCAGCAGTTTGTCAGGGGACGGAAACACCATATATTTT. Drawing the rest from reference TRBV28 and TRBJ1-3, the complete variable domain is DVKVTQSSRYLVKRTGEKVFLECVQDMDHENMFWYRQDPGLGLRLIYFSYDVKMKEKGDIPEGYSVSREKKERFSLILESASTNQTSMYLCASSLSGDGNTIYFGEGSWLTVV.

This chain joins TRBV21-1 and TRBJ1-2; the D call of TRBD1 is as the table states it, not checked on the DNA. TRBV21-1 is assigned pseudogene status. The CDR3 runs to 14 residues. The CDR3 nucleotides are TGTGCCAGCAGCAAACCAGGGGTCGACTATGGCTACACCTTC. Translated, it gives CASSKPGVDYGYTF.

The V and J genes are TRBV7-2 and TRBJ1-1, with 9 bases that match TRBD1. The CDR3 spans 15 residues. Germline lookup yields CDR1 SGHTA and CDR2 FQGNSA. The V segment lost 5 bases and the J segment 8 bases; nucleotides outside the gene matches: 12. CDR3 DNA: TGTGCCAGCAGCCTTACAGGGGGCGTCCAGGTGGAAGCTTTCTTT. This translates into CASSLTGGVQVEAFF.

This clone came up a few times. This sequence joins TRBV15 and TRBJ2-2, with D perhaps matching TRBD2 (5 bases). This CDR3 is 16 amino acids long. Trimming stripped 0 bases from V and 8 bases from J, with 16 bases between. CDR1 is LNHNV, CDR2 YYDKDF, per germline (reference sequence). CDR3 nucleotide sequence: TGTGCCACCAGCAGAGATCCCGGACTCACCCATGGGGAGCTGTTTTTT. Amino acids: CATSRDPGLTHGELFF.

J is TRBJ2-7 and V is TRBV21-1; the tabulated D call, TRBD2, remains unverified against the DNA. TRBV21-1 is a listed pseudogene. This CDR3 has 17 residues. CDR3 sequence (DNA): TGTGCCAGCAGCCACCTCCCGGGGGGGTGTCCATCCTACGAGCAGTACGTC. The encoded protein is CASSHLPGGCPSYEQYV.

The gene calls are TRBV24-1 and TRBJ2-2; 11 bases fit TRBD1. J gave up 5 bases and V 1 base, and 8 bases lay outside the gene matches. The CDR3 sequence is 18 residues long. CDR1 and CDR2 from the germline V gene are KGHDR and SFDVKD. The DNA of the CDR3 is TGTGCCACCAGTGATTTAGCCCCCGGGACAGGGGGAACCGGGGAGCTGTTTTTT. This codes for CATSDLAPGTGGTGELFF.

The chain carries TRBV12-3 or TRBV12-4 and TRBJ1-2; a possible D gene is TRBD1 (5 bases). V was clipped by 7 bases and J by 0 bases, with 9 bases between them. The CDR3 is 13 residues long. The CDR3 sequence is CASTTVANYGYTF. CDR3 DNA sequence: TGTGCCAGCACGACAGTAGCTAACTATGGCTACACCTTC.

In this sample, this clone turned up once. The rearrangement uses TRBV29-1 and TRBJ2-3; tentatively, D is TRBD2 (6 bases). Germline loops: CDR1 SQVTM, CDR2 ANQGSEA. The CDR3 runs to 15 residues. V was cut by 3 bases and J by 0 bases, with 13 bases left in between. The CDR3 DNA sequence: TGCAGCGTTGATTTCCCCGGAGGGAGCACAGATACGCAGTATTTT. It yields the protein CSVDFPGGSTDTQYF.

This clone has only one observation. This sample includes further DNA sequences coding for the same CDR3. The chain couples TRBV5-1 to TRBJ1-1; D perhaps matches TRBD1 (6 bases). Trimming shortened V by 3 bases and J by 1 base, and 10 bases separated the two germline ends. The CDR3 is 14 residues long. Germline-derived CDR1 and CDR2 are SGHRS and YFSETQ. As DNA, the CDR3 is TGCGCCAGCAGCTCGGGACAACCGAACACTGAAGCTTTCTTT. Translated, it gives CASSSGQPNTEAFF.

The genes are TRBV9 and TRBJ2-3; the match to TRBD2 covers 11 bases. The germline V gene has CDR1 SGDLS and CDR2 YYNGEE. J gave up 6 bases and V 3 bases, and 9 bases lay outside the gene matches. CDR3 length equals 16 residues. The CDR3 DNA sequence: TGTGCCAGCAGCGGTAGCGGGAGGGCCGACTGGGATACGCAGTATTTT. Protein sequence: CASSGSGRADWDTQYF. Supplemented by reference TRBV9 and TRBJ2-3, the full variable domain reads DSGVTQTPKHLITATGQRVTLRCSPRSGDLSVYWYQQSLDQGLQFLIQYYNGEERAKGNILERFSAQQFPDLHSELNLSSLELGDSALYFCASSGSGRADWDTQYFGPGTRLTVL.

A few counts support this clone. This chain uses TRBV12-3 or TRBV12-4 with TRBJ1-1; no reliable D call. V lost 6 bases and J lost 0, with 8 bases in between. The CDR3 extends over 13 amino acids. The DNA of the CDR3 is TGTGCCAGCAGCCCGGGTTTGAACACTGAAGCTTTCTTT. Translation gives CASSPGLNTEAFF.

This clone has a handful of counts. CDR3 nucleotide sequence: TGTGCCAGCAGCTCAAGGGGGACTAGCGGGGACTCCTACAATGAGCAGTTCTTC. It encodes CASSSRGTSGDSYNEQFF. V is TRBV7-9 and J is TRBJ2-1; TRBD2 matches at 13 bases. The germline gives CDR1 SEHNR, CDR2 FQNEAQ (reference sequence). The CDR3 is made up of 18 amino acids. V was clipped by 4 bases and J by 0 bases; unmatched bases: 6.

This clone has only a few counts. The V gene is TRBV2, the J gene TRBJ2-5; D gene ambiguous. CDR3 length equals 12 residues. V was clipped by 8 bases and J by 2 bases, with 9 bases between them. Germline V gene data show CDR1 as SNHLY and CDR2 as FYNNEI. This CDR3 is CASCPVQETQYF. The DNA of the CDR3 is TGTGCCAGCTGCCCAGTGCAAGAGACCCAGTACTTC.

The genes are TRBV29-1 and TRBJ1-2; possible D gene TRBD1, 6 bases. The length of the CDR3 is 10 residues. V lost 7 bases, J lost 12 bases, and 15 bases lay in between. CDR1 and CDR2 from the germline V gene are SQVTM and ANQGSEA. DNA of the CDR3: TGCAGCGCTGTGGACAGAGAACACACCTTC. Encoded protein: CSAVDREHTF. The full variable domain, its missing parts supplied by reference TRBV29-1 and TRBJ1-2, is SAVISQKPSRDICQRGTSLTIQCQVDSQVTMMFWYRQQPGQSLTLIATANQGSEATYESGFVIDKFPISRPNLTFSTLTVSNMSPEDSSIYLCSAVDREHTFGSGTRLTVV.

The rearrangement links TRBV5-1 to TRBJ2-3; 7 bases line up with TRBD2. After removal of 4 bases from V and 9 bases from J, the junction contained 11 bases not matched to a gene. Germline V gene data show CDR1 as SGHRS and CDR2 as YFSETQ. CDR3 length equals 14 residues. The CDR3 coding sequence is TGCGCCAGCAGCGGCGGGGAGGGAGACGGCACGCAGTATTTT. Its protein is CASSGGEGDGTQYF.

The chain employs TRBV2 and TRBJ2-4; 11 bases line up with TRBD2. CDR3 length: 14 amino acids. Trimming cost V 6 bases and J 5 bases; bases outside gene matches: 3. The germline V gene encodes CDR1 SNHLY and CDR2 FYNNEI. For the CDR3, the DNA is TGTGCCAGCAGAAGACTAGCGGGACAAAACATTCAGTACTTC. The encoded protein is CASRRLAGQNIQYF.

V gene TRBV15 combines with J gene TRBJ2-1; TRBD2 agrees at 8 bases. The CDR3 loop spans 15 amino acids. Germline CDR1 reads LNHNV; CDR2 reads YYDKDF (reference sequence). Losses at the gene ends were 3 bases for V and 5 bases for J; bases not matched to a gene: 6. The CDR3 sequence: CATSSGRGKNNEQFF. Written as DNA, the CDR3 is TGTGCCACCAGCAGCGGGAGGGGGAAAAACAATGAGCAGTTCTTC.

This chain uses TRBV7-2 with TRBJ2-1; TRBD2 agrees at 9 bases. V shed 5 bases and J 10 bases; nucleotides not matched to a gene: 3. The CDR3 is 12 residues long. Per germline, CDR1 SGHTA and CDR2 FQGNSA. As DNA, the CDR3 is TGTGCCAGCAGCCTAGGACTAGCGGAGCAGTTCTTC. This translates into CASSLGLAEQFF.